Included here is one T cell receptor beta chain sequence, with context. The table came from immunoSEQ multiplex PCR; TCRdb's copy has only in-frame clones and leaves some out. The data contain fewer than 100,000 clones, around 82% of them singletons. This record comes from a study of control samples from healthy donors and cancer patients. V dropped 2 bases and J dropped 5; count of bases not matched to a gene: 4. The germline V gene has CDR1 SGHVS and CDR2 FNYEAQ. The CDR3 spans 14 residues. This TCR was recovered from a man aged 60 to 69 in good health. Sequencing used blood. The chain carries TRBV7-6 and TRBJ1-2; 8 nucleotides line up with TRBD1. CDR3 nucleotide sequence: TGTGCCAGCAGCTTAACGGGACAGGAGTATGGCTACACCTTC. Translated, it gives CASSLTGQEYGYTF.